These 27 T cell receptor beta chains came from one sample sequenced in a study of blood T cell repertoires in COVID-19. The data were produced by immunoSEQ multiplex PCR, yet TCRdb's version contains in-frame clones alone and is incomplete. The sample holds around 140,000 clones, around 86% seen once. Sequencing was carried out using PBMCs or T cells enriched from blood (not recorded which). Source of these receptors: a man aged 45-65 years who had recovered from COVID-19.

This chain uses TRBV27 with TRBJ2-1; 12 bases agree with TRBD2. The CDR3 totals 18 residues. Germline trimming cut 2 bases from V and 5 bases from J; bases unmatched to any gene: 10. The germline gives CDR1 MNHEY, CDR2 SMNVEV (reference sequence). As DNA, the CDR3 is TGTGCCAGCAGTTTAACCCGGCTAGCGGGAGGGCCACACAATGAGCAGTTCTTC. Amino acid sequence: CASSLTRLAGGPHNEQFF.

V is TRBV28 and J is TRBJ1-1; 8 bases match TRBD1. The CDR3 length is 16 residues. The germline CDR1 and CDR2 sequences are MDHEN and SYDVKM. V lost 5 bases to trimming and J lost 4 bases; unmatched junction nucleotides: 12. CDR3 coding DNA: TGTGCCAGCAGTCCCAACTACCAGGGGGCGATCACTGAAGCTTTCTTT. Protein: CASSPNYQGAITEAFF. Using reference TRBV28 and TRBJ1-1 for the parts outside the CDR3, the full variable domain is DVKVTQSSRYLVKRTGEKVFLECVQDMDHENMFWYRQDPGLGLRLIYFSYDVKMKEKGDIPEGYSVSREKKERFSLILESASTNQTSMYLCASSPNYQGAITEAFFGQGTRLTVV.

The chain carries TRBV2 and TRBJ2-7; D ambiguous. The CDR3 loop spans 12 amino acids. V was shortened by 6 bases and J by 6 bases, with 12 bases between the two germline ends. Germline CDR1 reads SNHLY; CDR2 reads FYNNEI. The CDR3 is CASSLVAAEQYV. CDR3 bases: TGTGCCAGCAGCCTAGTGGCAGCCGAGCAGTACGTC.

The count of this clone is one. The J gene is TRBJ2-3, the V gene TRBV6-5; the D is unclear. V was trimmed by 6 bases and J by 6 bases, leaving 10 bases between them. The germline gives CDR1 MNHEY, CDR2 SVGAGI. The CDR3 sequence is 12 residues long. This chain's CDR3 is CASRESWDTQYF. CDR3 nucleotide sequence: TGTGCCAGCAGAGAGTCGTGGGATACGCAGTATTTT.

This clone was counted a single time. This chain joins TRBV28 and TRBJ1-1; TRBD1 might be the D (5 bases). Germline V CDR1 and CDR2: MDHEN, SYDVKM. V was cut by 2 bases and J by 5 bases, with 9 bases left in between. The CDR3 extends over 13 amino acids. CDR3 DNA sequence: TGTGCCAGCAGTTTAACCTCAGGGACTGAAGCTTTCTTT. It encodes CASSLTSGTEAFF.

The V gene is TRBV5-1, the J gene TRBJ1-2, with a tentative D call TRBD1 (6 bases). Germline V gene lookup returns CDR1 SGHRS and CDR2 YFSETQ. This CDR3 spans 12 amino acids. V lost 2 bases to trimming and J lost 8 bases, with 10 bases between them. In DNA, the CDR3 is TGCGCCAGCAGCTTCGAGGGGGTGGGCTACACCTTC. Its translation: CASSFEGVGYTF.

The rearrangement joins TRBV15 to TRBJ2-3; no reliable D call. Germline CDR1 and CDR2: LNHNV and YYDKDF (reference sequence). V lost 0 bases to trimming and J lost 2 bases, with 21 bases between them. The CDR3 runs to 19 residues. The CDR3 DNA reads TGTGCCACCAGCAGAGAGACCCCGGGTAAGGCCTACGACACAGATACGCAGTATTTT. Its translation is CATSRETPGKAYDTDTQYF.

The V and J genes are TRBV20-1 and TRBJ2-7, with no clear D. V lost 6 bases, J lost 4 bases, and 7 bases lay in between. The CDR3 runs to 10 residues. Germline V gene sequence: CDR1 DFQATT, CDR2 SNEGSKA (reference sequence). CDR3 residues: CSALRYEQYV. The CDR3 nucleotides are TGCAGTGCCCTAAGATACGAGCAGTACGTC.

This clone was detected only once. The chain recombines TRBV20-1 with TRBJ2-3; D is unclear. This CDR3 has 10 amino acids. V lost 1 base and J 9 bases, leaving 5 bases between the germline ends. Germline V lookup: CDR1 DFQATT, CDR2 SNEGSKA (reference sequence). For the CDR3, the DNA is TGCAGTGCTAGAGCCCAGACGCAGTATTTT. Translation: CSARAQTQYF.

The chain employs TRBV5-1 and TRBJ2-1; a possible D gene is TRBD2 (7 bases). The CDR3 sequence is 14 residues long. V lost 4 bases, J lost 7 bases, and 15 bases lay in between. Germline loops: CDR1 SGHRS, CDR2 YFSETQ. The DNA for the CDR3 is TGCGCCAGCAGCCGGGGGGCCGGGGGGAATGAGCAGTTCTTC. Its protein product is CASSRGAGGNEQFF.

Points on this clone: One end of the junction does not line up with germline, which may come from a read error. This specimen includes other DNA sequences encoding the same CDR3. For the CDR3, the DNA is TGCGCCAGCAGCTCAGGGACTAGCGTCTACAATGAGCAGTTCTTC. It translates to CASSSGTSVYNEQFF. The V gene is TRBV7-2, the J gene TRBJ2-1, with TRBD2 matching over 10 bases. The CDR3 consists of 15 residues. Germline loops: CDR1 SGHTA, CDR2 FQGNSA.

The rearrangement uses TRBV27 and TRBJ2-3; 7 bases align to TRBD2. J lost 2 bases, V lost 6 bases, and 5 bases had no gene match. Germline CDR1 MNHEY, CDR2 SMNVEV (reference sequence). The CDR3 extends over 14 amino acids. Here the CDR3 DNA reads TGTGCCAGCAGCCGCGGGGGTTCCACAGATACGCAGTATTTT. It is translated as CASSRGGSTDTQYF.

This clone was seen more than once but under ten times. Other DNA sequences in this sample translate to the same CDR3. The chain joins TRBV5-4 to TRBJ1-6, with 7 positions matching TRBD1. V lost 0 bases and J lost 10; bases outside the gene matches: 4. CDR3 length: 14 amino acids. Germline V gene lookup returns CDR1 SGHNT and CDR2 YYREEE (reference sequence). The CDR3 sequence is CASSLEGGRSPLHF. CDR3 sequence (DNA): TGTGCCAGCAGCTTGGAAGGGGGCCGATCACCCCTCCACTTT.

The chain employs TRBV4-1 and TRBJ1-3; D perhaps matches TRBD1 (6 bases). Germline V gene sequence: CDR1 MGHRA, CDR2 YSYEKL. There are 15 residues in the CDR3. V was cut by 0 bases and J by 4 bases, with 10 bases left in between. The DNA for the CDR3 is TGCGCCAGCAGCCAAGACGACAGGTACGGAAACACCATATATTTT. Its translation: CASSQDDRYGNTIYF.

The J gene is TRBJ1-1, the V gene TRBV19; weak D call: TRBD1 (5 bases). The CDR3 runs 18 residues. The V gene lost 6 bases and the J gene lost 2 bases, with 25 bases spanning the gap. Germline V CDR1 and CDR2: LNHDA, SQIVND (reference sequence). This chain's CDR3 is CASRTRLTGSKINTEAFF. CDR3 nucleotide sequence: TGTGCCAGTAGAACTCGCCTAACAGGCAGTAAGATTAACACTGAAGCTTTCTTT. Variable domain in full (rest from reference TRBV19 and TRBJ1-1): DGGITQSPKYLFRKEGQNVTLSCEQNLNHDAMYWYRQDPGQGLRLIYYSQIVNDFQKGDIAEGYSVSREKKESFPLTVTSAQKNPTAFYLCASRTRLTGSKINTEAFFGQGTRLTVV.

The chain joins TRBV7-3 to TRBJ2-3, with no clear D. Trimming took 2 bases from V and 1 from J, leaving 13 bases between them. Germline V gene lookup returns CDR1 SGHTA and CDR2 FQGTGA. The CDR3 totals 16 residues. The CDR3 loop is CASSLWSSSGTDTQYF. The DNA for the CDR3 is TGTGCCAGCAGCTTATGGTCGTCTAGTGGCACAGATACGCAGTATTTT.

The rearrangement joins TRBV30 to TRBJ2-2, with 7 bases aligning to TRBD1. Germline V gene data show CDR1 as GTSNPN and CDR2 as SVGIG (reference sequence). J was trimmed by 7 bases and V by 4 bases; bases with no gene match: 12. The CDR3 runs 15 residues. The CDR3 spells CAWTTGASRGGELFF. The CDR3 coding sequence is TGTGCCTGGACCACAGGGGCTAGCCGGGGCGGGGAGCTGTTTTTT.

This clone appeared a single time. V is TRBV18 and J is TRBJ2-1, with a weak D call TRBD1 (9 bases). The CDR3 spans 18 residues. The V gene lost 2 bases and the J gene lost 4 bases, with 21 bases spanning the gap. Germline lookup yields CDR1 KGHSH and CDR2 LQKENI. The DNA for the CDR3 is TGTGCCAGCTCACCAAGGACAGGGGTTAGCGGGGATTACAATGAGCAGTTCTTC. Translated: CASSPRTGVSGDYNEQFF. The full variable domain, rest sourced from reference TRBV18 and TRBJ2-1, is NAGVMQNPRHLVRRRGQEARLRCSPMKGHSHVYWYRQLPEEGLKFMVYLQKENIIDESGMPKERFSAEFPKEGPSILRIQQVVRGDSAAYFCASSPRTGVSGDYNEQFFGPGTRLTVL.

J is TRBJ1-1 and V is TRBV6-2 or TRBV6-3, with D possibly matching TRBD1 (6 bases). This CDR3 region has 18 residues. Looked up from germline, CDR1 is MNHEY and CDR2 is SVGEGT. Between the trimmed V and J ends, which lost 5 bases and 1 base, there was a span of 23 bases. CDR3 in DNA: TGTGCCAGCAGTCGCCCGATTAGCGGGGGCAAAGCGAACACTGAAGCTTTCTTT. Translated: CASSRPISGGKANTEAFF.

The chain has TRBV7-2 and TRBJ2-3; D call uncertain. V lost 0 bases and J lost 6, with 7 bases in between. The length of the CDR3 is 13 residues. Per germline, CDR1 SGHTA and CDR2 FQGNSA. The chain's CDR3 is CASSLAPRDTQYF. The CDR3 nucleotides read TGTGCCAGCAGCTTAGCCCCGAGGGATACGCAGTATTTT. The whole variable domain, remainder taken from reference TRBV7-2 and TRBJ2-3, is GAGVSQSPSNKVTEKGKDVELRCDPISGHTALYWYRQSLGQGLEFLIYFQGNSAPDKSGLPSDRFSAERTGGSVSTLTIQRTQQEDSAVYLCASSLAPRDTQYFGPGTRLTVL.

The J gene is TRBJ1-2, the V gene TRBV7-2; 9 bases are shared with TRBD1. The CDR3 has 15 residues. V shed 3 bases and J 6 bases; nucleotides not matched to a gene: 8. Germline V gives CDR1 SGHTA, CDR2 FQGNSA. CDR3 nucleotide sequence: TGTGCCAGCAGCTTCGATTACAGGGGGCCCGATGGCTACACCTTC. This translates into CASSFDYRGPDGYTF.

The V and J genes are TRBV19 and TRBJ1-1; 8 bases are shared with TRBD1. CDR3 length: 15 residues. V was clipped by 4 bases and J by 0 bases; unmatched bases: 4. Germline loops: CDR1 LNHDA, CDR2 SQIVND (reference sequence). Here the CDR3 reads CASSTSTGVNTEAFF. The CDR3 nucleotides read TGTGCCAGTAGTACTTCGACAGGGGTGAACACTGAAGCTTTCTTT.

The rearrangement links TRBV28 to TRBJ1-1, with TRBD1 matching 9 bases. Trimming removed 5 bases from V and 10 bases from J; junction bases left unmatched: 14. The CDR3 is made up of 15 amino acids. Germline V lookup: CDR1 MDHEN, CDR2 SYDVKM. The DNA of the CDR3 is TGTGCCAGCAGTCCAGGACAGGGGTCTAGAATCGCAGCTTTCTTT. Translating gives CASSPGQGSRIAAFF.

The chain uses TRBV20-1 and TRBJ2-7, with D perhaps matching TRBD2 (6 bases). The CDR3 is 11 residues long. Trimming pared 5 bases from V and 3 bases from J, leaving 8 bases between. Germline loops: CDR1 DFQATT, CDR2 SNEGSKA (reference sequence). CDR3 in amino acids: CSASGGYEQYF. In nucleotides, the CDR3 is TGCAGTGCTTCCGGGGGCTACGAGCAGTACTTC.

This rearrangement joins TRBV7-2 to TRBJ1-4, with 9 bases that match TRBD1. V lost 6 bases, J lost 8 bases, and 10 bases stayed unmatched. The CDR3 has 15 amino acids. Per germline, CDR1 SGHTA and CDR2 FQGNSA. The CDR3 loop reads CASREQGARWEKLFF. The CDR3 nucleotides read TGTGCCAGCAGGGAACAGGGGGCGCGGTGGGAAAAACTGTTTTTT.

The V and J genes are TRBV27 and TRBJ2-7, with D possibly matching TRBD1 (6 bases). The CDR3 is 13 residues long. Germline V CDR1 and CDR2: MNHEY, SMNVEV (reference sequence). V lost 4 bases to trimming and J lost 4 bases, with 11 bases between them. For the CDR3, the DNA is TGTGCCAGCAGTTGGAGGACAGAGTACGAGCAGTACTTC. Protein product: CASSWRTEYEQYF.

Remarks on this clone: Other nucleotide sequences from this sample produce the same CDR3. This chain uses TRBV5-1 with TRBJ1-5; 7 bases align to TRBD1. This CDR3 region has 16 residues. Germline lookup yields CDR1 SGHRS and CDR2 YFSETQ. V dropped 0 bases and J dropped 0; count of bases not matched to a gene: 3. CDR3 region: CASSLGTGNSNQPQHF. CDR3 nucleotide sequence: TGCGCCAGCAGCTTGGGGACAGGAAATAGCAATCAGCCCCAGCATTTT.